This note documents a single TCR beta chain sequence. The antigen remains unidentified. Time point here: blood from clinic visit 5 months post-surgery; TSC patient then seizure free. Surgery cases with the highest brain T cell transcript signatures were chosen for sequencing. Patients received at least one anti-epileptic drug before surgery. Germline CDR1 is LNHDA and CDR2 is SQIVND (reference sequence). The V gene lost 3 bases and the J gene lost 4 bases, with 21 bases spanning the gap. The length of the CDR3 is 17 residues. The data were obtained in a study of brain T cells in children with intractable seizures. General observations from the study: Pre-surgery blood may have been undersampled, hiding some clones. Viral specificity was inferred only from CDR3 similarity; HCMV serostatus was unknown.

Method: immunoSEQ multiplex PCR; TCRdb's copy keeps in-frame clones and lacks some. Seen here are about 340,000 clones, approximately 93% observed once, and the top ten hold 5.5% to 6%. The J gene is TRBJ1-2, the V gene TRBV19; possibly TRBD1 for D (5 bases). The sample in question was peripheral blood, obtained roughly 5 months after surgery. The sequence came from a boy younger than two with tuberous sclerosis and intractable seizures. For the CDR3, the DNA is TGTGCCAGTAGTATCCTCGACAGACGCCGTCATTTCTATGGCTACACCTTC. Its protein product is CASSILDRRRHFYGYTF.